This TCR beta chain originates from a study of blood T cell repertoires in COVID-19. The wider study: Nucleic acid was either cDNA or gDNA, and it came from T cells, B-cell-depleted T cells, or PBMCs.

Original processing methods: Estimation of nucleated cell counts relied on the amplification of reference gene primers. The data were produced by immunoSEQ multiplex PCR, yet TCRdb's version contains in-frame clones alone and is incomplete. The V and J calls and the clone size are those of that table, but D and trimming were determined from the DNA. This sample has 400,000 or so clones, with roughly 87% found just once. Germline CDR1 reads MNHEY; CDR2 reads SMNVEV (reference sequence). Losses at the gene ends were 6 bases for V and 2 bases for J; bases not matched to a gene: 9. The CDR3 runs to 16 residues.

Sequenced material: PBMCs or T cells enriched from blood (not recorded which). The sequence came from a man aged 18 to 35 who had recovered from COVID-19. This chain links TRBV27 with TRBJ2-5; 10 bases line up with TRBD2. As DNA, the CDR3 is TGTGCCAGCAGCCTAAGACTAGCGGGCTTACAAGAGACCCAGTACTTC. This encodes CASSLRLAGLQETQYF.